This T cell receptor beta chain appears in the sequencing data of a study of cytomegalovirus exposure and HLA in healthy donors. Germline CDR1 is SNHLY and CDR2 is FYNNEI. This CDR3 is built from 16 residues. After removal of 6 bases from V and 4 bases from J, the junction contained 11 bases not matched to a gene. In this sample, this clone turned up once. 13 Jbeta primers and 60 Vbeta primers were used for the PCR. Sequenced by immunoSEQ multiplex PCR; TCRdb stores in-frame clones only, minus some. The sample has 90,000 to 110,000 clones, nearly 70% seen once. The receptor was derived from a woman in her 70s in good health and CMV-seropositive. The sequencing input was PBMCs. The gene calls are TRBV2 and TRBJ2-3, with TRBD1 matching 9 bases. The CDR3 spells CASRARTGAGADTQYF. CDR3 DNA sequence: TGTGCCAGCAGGGCTAGGACAGGGGCGGGTGCAGATACGCAGTATTTT.